This TCR beta chain was captured by sequencing in a study of low-dose radiotherapy and immunotherapy resistance in tumors. The wider study: Study patients were administered oral aspirin at 300 mg daily for four cycles from cycle 1 day 1.

Advanced solid tumors without tumor-infiltrating lymphocytes were required for inclusion. Both TCRalpha and TCRbeta chains were reverse transcribed with V-gene-specific primers. TCRs were put through roughly 20 PCR cycles of amplification with Phusion. A constant-region primer and the V-primer adapter served as the primer pair. After the mRNA was isolated, it was amplified using in vitro transcription. TCRdb reanalysed the reads using MiXCR and keeps one entry per CDR3 protein. Of around 13,000 distinct CDR3 sequences listed, 60% are singletons. The clonotype was recovered from a human donor with advanced metastatic prostate, ovarian, gallbladder or colorectal cancer (not recorded which). This table probably holds off-target reads from a library built for another chain.

The CDR3 protein is CASSFARSNTEAFF. In DNA, the CDR3 is TGTGCCAGCAGCTTTGCTAGGTCGAACACTGAAGCTTTCTTT. The rearrangement uses TRBV7-2 and TRBJ1-1; D not resolved. V dropped 3 bases and J dropped 1 base, with 9 bases sitting between them. Germline CDR1 is SGHTA and CDR2 is FQGNSA. CDR3 size: 14 residues.